Listed below are T cell receptor beta chains from one sample, sequenced in a study of blood T cell repertoires in COVID-19. Generated by immunoSEQ multiplex PCR, the TCRdb table keeps only in-frame clones and is missing some. The top ten hold roughly 2.9% of the sample, which has about 150,000 clones, 75% to 90% seen once. The sample taken for sequencing was peripheral blood. These receptors were taken from a man in his sixties with active or convalescent COVID-19. Each CDR3 is given with its conserved first and last residue. The D gene is left open where the match is weak.

v_call	j_call	d_call	cdr3_aa
TRBV24-1	TRBJ2-5	TRBD1	CATSVWDRGLQETQYF
TRBV4-2	TRBJ2-2	.	CASSQDWANTGELFF
TRBV6-5	TRBJ2-1	.	CASSYLGSSSSEQFF
TRBV4-3	TRBJ2-1	TRBD2	CASSPWGLADIANSEQFF
TRBV29-1	TRBJ2-7	.	CSVGNRSYEQYF
TRBV7-9	TRBJ2-5	TRBD1	CATQGAETQYF
TRBV6-2/TRBV6-3	TRBJ2-7	.	CASSYKILPGSEQYF
TRBV25-1	TRBJ1-1	.	CASSDAKYGTGNTEAFF
TRBV20-1	TRBJ1-5	.	CSASGGQPQHF
TRBV5-6	TRBJ1-1	.	CASSPIGRLNTEAFF
TRBV7-2	TRBJ2-5	TRBD2	CASSPRGSGSPKTQYF
TRBV5-1	TRBJ2-5	TRBD2	CASSLGLGTQSLETQYF
TRBV6-5	TRBJ1-1	TRBD1	CASSRTGGGTEAFF
TRBV6-5	TRBJ1-1	.	CASSSPLGGTEAFF
TRBV6-2/TRBV6-3	TRBJ1-5	.	CASSYSNQRGVKPQHF
TRBV28	TRBJ1-6	TRBD1	CASSLWGQGSPLHF
TRBV19	TRBJ1-3	.	CASRPGVGGGNTIYF
TRBV7-9	TRBJ2-7	TRBD2	CASSPSGMYEQYF
TRBV7-3	TRBJ2-1	TRBD2	CASSPSDSGVNYNEQFF
TRBV28	TRBJ1-2	TRBD1	CASRTGSDNYGYTF
TRBV18	TRBJ2-7	TRBD2	CASSPVAGGRDEQYF
TRBV4-2	TRBJ2-7	TRBD1	CASSRFISGQGGEQYF
TRBV19	TRBJ2-3	TRBD2	CASSLKTGGDADTQYF
TRBV18	TRBJ1-5	.	CASSQQGPSEPQHF
TRBV12-5	TRBJ2-5	TRBD2	CALERGTQYF
TRBV27	TRBJ1-5	.	CASLWGGRGNQPQHF
TRBV19	TRBJ2-1	TRBD1	CASRPVATGGENEQFF
TRBV6-6	TRBJ1-4	.	CASSYPGDGDEKLFF
TRBV5-1	TRBJ2-2	TRBD1	CASSLTGGSTGELFF
TRBV3-1/TRBV3-2	TRBJ1-2	TRBD1	CASSQATGHYGYTF
TRBV4-2	TRBJ2-5	.	CASSQERLVQETQYF
TRBV11-2	TRBJ1-1	.	CASSSRSPDGTEAFF
TRBV11-2	TRBJ2-7	TRBD2	CAPSGGQRGSAYEQYF
TRBV11-3	TRBJ2-5	.	CASSLGTRQTQYF
TRBV20-1	TRBJ1-1	.	CSARSRKAFF
TRBV4-3	TRBJ1-2	TRBD1	CASSQDRNRGGYGYTF
TRBV9	TRBJ2-3	.	CASSVGGGFTDTQYF
TRBV19	TRBJ1-4	TRBD1	CASSIGTGETNEKLFF
TRBV19	TRBJ2-1	TRBD2	CASSGLAGGNEQFF
TRBV4-2	TRBJ2-3	TRBD2	CASSRSGGGGADTQYF
TRBV5-5	TRBJ2-7	TRBD1	CASSSGQGVRYEQYF
TRBV10-2	TRBJ1-6	.	CASSEGVQLGSPLHF
TRBV7-2	TRBJ2-3	TRBD1	CASSSRTGASTDTQYF
TRBV24-1	TRBJ2-5	TRBD2	CATSVGGGETQYF
TRBV19	TRBJ1-5	TRBD1	CASSIRQGEVAQHF
TRBV7-2	TRBJ2-7	.	CASSTREHLEQYF
TRBV18	TRBJ1-5	.	CATQRGDSNQPQHF
TRBV5-1	TRBJ2-3	TRBD2	CASSLVTSGSIDTQYF
TRBV7-9	TRBJ1-4	TRBD1	CASSPTGGAGEKLFF
TRBV11-2	TRBJ2-7	.	CASSLAGHSYEQYF
TRBV6-2/TRBV6-3	TRBJ1-2	TRBD1	CASSYSRGTGGYTF
TRBV30	TRBJ1-2	.	CAYQTGSMGYTF
TRBV7-9	TRBJ2-6	TRBD2	CASSLAAGGPPGANVLTF
TRBV15	TRBJ2-1	TRBD2	CATNSGRDRNEQFF
TRBV7-2	TRBJ1-1	TRBD1	CASSLAGQDWNTEAFF